This TCR beta chain comes out of a study of T-cell reconstitution after alpha-beta-depleted transplantation in children. Germline V gene sequence: CDR1 SEHNR, CDR2 FQNEAQ (reference sequence). CDR3 length: 14 amino acids. Trimming at V came to 2 bases and at J to 6 bases, leaving 6 bases not matched to a gene. This clonotype appeared many times. Antigen: not known. Unique molecular identifiers were incorporated into the prepared TCRbeta library. Each CDR3 protein gets one entry after TCRdb re-called the PCR reads with MiXCR. The table lists hundreds of thousands of distinct CDR3 sequences, 10% to 15% of them singletons. Whole-study findings and limits: Expanded graft clones, several hundred of them, were reportedly the source of alpha-beta T cells about two months after transplant. Newly produced T cells mostly provided counts and TCRbeta diversity after one year, as hyperexpanded clones declined.

The chain carries TRBV7-9 and TRBJ2-7; 8 bases line up with TRBD2. The receptor was isolated from a male patient younger than 18 who had a stem cell transplant for acute myeloid leukemia, so the T cells may come from the graft donor. Specimen: PBMCs, mostly from graft donor cells, collected 360 days after TCRalphabeta/CD19-depleted stem cell transplant. The CDR3 sequence is CASSLQAGGIEQYF. CDR3 bases: TGTGCCAGCAGCTTACAGGCGGGAGGTATCGAGCAGTACTTC.